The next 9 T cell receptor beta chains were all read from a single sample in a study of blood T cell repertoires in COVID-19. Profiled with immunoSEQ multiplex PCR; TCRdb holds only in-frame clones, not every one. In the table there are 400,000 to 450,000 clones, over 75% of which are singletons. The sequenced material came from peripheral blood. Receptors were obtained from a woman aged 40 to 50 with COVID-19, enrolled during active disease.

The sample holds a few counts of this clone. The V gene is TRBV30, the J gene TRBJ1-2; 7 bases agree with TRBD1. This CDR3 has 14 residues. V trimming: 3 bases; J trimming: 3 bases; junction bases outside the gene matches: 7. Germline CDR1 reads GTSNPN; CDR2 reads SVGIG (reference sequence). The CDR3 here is CAWRIQGGDYGYTF. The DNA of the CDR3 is TGTGCCTGGAGAATACAAGGGGGCGACTATGGCTACACCTTC.

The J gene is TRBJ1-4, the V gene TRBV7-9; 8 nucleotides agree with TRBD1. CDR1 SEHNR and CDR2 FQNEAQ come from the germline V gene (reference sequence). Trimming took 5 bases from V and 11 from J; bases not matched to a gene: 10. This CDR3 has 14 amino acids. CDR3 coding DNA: TGTGCCAGCAGCCCGGGACAGGCCGGCCTTAAACTGTTTTTT. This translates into CASSPGQAGLKLFF. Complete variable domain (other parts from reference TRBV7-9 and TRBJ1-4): DTGVSQNPRHKITKRGQNVTFRCDPISEHNRLYWYRQTLGQGPEFLTYFQNEAQLEKSRLLSDRFSAERPKGSFSTLEIQRTEQGDSAMYLCASSPGQAGLKLFFGSGTQLSVL.

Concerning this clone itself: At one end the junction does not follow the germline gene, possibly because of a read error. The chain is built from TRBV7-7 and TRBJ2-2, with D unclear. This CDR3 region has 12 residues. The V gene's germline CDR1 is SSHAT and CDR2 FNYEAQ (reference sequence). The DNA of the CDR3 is TGTGCTAGCAGCCAGTCCCCCGGGGAGCTGTTTTTT. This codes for CASSQSPGELFF.

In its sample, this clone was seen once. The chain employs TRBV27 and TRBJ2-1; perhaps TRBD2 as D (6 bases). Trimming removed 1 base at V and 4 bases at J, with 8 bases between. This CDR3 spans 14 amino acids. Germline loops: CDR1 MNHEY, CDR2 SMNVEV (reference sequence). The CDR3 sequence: CASSLWAGYNEQFF. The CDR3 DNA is TGTGCCAGCAGTTTATGGGCGGGGTACAATGAGCAGTTCTTC.

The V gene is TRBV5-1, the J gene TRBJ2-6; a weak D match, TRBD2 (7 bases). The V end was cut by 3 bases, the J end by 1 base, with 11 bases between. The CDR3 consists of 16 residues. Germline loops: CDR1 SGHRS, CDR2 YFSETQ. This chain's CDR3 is CASSSGGVSGANVLTF. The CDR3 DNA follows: TGCGCCAGCAGCTCGGGGGGCGTATCTGGGGCCAACGTCCTGACTTTC.

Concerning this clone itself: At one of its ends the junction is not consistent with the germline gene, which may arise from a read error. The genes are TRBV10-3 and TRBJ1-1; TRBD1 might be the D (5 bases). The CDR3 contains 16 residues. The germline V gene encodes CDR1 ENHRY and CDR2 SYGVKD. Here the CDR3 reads CAISDRSGELKTEAFF. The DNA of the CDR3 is TGTGCCATCAGTGATCGTTCGGGGGAGTTGAAGACTGAAGCTTTCTTT.

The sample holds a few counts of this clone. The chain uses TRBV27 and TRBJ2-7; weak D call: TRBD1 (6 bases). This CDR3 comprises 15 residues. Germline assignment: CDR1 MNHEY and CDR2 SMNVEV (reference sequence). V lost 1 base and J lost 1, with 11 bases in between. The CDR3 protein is CASSLFRGRSYEQYF. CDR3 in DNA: TGTGCCAGCAGTTTATTCAGGGGTCGGTCCTACGAGCAGTACTTC.

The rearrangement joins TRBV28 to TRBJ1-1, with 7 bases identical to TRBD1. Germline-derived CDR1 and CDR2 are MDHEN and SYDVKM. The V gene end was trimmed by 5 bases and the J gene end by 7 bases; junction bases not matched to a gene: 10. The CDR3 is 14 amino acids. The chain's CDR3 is CASSRRTGTGEAFF. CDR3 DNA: TGTGCCAGCAGTCGAAGGACAGGAACAGGTGAAGCTTTCTTT.

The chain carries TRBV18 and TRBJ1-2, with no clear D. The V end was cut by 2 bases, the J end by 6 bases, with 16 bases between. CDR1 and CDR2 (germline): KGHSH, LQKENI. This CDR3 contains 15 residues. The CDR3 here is CASSPVRYGVDGYTF. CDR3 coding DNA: TGTGCCAGCTCACCAGTGAGGTACGGGGTCGATGGCTACACCTTC.